A selection of T cell receptor beta chains follows, all from one sample in a study of cytomegalovirus exposure and HLA in healthy donors. Measured with immunoSEQ multiplex PCR; TCRdb has only the in-frame clones, and not every one. The data contain tens of thousands of clones, almost 97% of them singletons. Specimen: PBMCs. All receptors derive from a young man in good health and CMV-seropositive. CDR3s include the opening cysteine and the closing phenylalanine or tryptophan. A D gene is named only where the DNA matches it firmly. Clone size is not always given. Where it is, it says once, few, many or a class for expanded clones.

-	TRBV2	TRBJ1-1	-	CASSSAVRSAFF	TGTGCCAGCAGTTCTGCGGTCCGATCAGCTTTCTTT
-	TRBV27	TRBJ2-7	-	CASSSRRVGEQYF	TGTGCCAGCAGTTCCAGGAGGGTAGGCGAGCAGTACTTC
TRBD2	TRBV30	TRBJ2-5	-	CAWSLGLAAFQETQYF	TGTGCCTGGAGTTTGGGGCTAGCGGCATTTCAAGAGACCCAGTACTTC
TRBD2	TRBV10-3	TRBJ2-1	-	CAITPGLAGNEQFF	TGTGCCATCACCCCCGGGCTAGCGGGTAATGAGCAGTTCTTC
-	TRBV28	TRBJ1-1	once	CASSWTPSEDPNTEAFF	TGTGCCAGCAGTTGGACCCCGTCGGAGGATCCCAACACTGAAGCTTTCTTT
-	TRBV7-2	TRBJ2-3	-	CASSSYGTSTDTQYF	TGTGCCAGCAGCTCGTACGGGACTAGCACAGATACGCAGTATTTT
-	TRBV5-6	TRBJ2-7	-	CASSLPRSYEQYF	TGTGCCAGCAGCTTGCCCAGATCCTACGAGCAGTACTTC
-	TRBV9	TRBJ2-5	-	CASSVGYQPGTQYF	TGTGCCAGCAGCGTAGGTTATCAACCGGGGACCCAGTACTTC
-	TRBV7-9	TRBJ1-2	-	CASSARVRYYGYTF	TGTGCCAGCAGCGCCAGGGTCCGATATTATGGCTACACCTTC
TRBD2	TRBV11-3	TRBJ2-2	once	CASSLGYSSGSQNTGELFF	TGTGCCAGCAGCTTAGGATATTCTAGCGGGTCTCAGAACACCGGGGAGCTGTTTTTT
-	TRBV6-6	TRBJ2-3	-	CASTPLTSTDTQYF	TGTGCCAGCACCCCCCTTACTAGCACAGATACGCAGTATTTT
-	TRBV12-5	TRBJ1-5	-	CASALGGFQPQHF	TGTGCTAGTGCCCTGGGGGGGTTTCAGCCCCAGCATTTT
-	TRBV18	TRBJ2-7	-	CASSPRQPYEQYF	TGTGCCAGCTCACCACGGCAACCCTACGAGCAGTACTTC
-	TRBV19	TRBJ2-7	-	CASSIDDTAYEQYF	TGTGCCAGTAGTATAGATGACACAGCCTACGAGCAGTACTTC
TRBD1	TRBV18	TRBJ1-2	-	CASSPTGGEYGYTF	TGTGCCAGCTCTCCGACAGGGGGGGAATATGGCTACACCTTC
-	TRBV7-6	TRBJ2-2	-	CASSLNSEEDTGELFF	TGTGCCAGCAGCTTAAATAGTGAGGAGGACACCGGGGAGCTGTTTTTT
-	TRBV5-1	TRBJ1-2	-	CASSPWEGQGNGYTF	TGCGCCAGCAGCCCCTGGGAAGGGCAGGGGAATGGCTACACCTTC
-	TRBV29-1	TRBJ2-5	-	CSVPLVAGETQYF	TGCAGCGTTCCCCTGGTTGCGGGGGAGACCCAGTACTTC
TRBD1	TRBV7-2	TRBJ2-1	-	CASSPFPRGRNEQFF	TGTGCCAGCAGCCCGTTCCCGAGGGGGCGCAATGAGCAGTTCTTC
TRBD2	TRBV7-2	TRBJ2-1	-	CASSLASSGSRFF	TGTGCCAGCAGCTTAGCGTCTAGCGGTAGCCGGTTCTTC
-	TRBV6-1	TRBJ1-5	-	CASSEALGGDQPQHF	TGTGCCAGCAGTGAAGCGCTAGGGGGAGACCAGCCCCAGCATTTT
TRBD1	TRBV29-1	TRBJ2-7	-	CSVGLGTGESEQYF	TGCAGCGTTGGACTCGGGACAGGGGAATCCGAGCAGTACTTC
-	TRBV10-3	TRBJ2-7	-	CATHPWEAESYEQYF	TGTGCCACCCACCCGTGGGAGGCAGAGAGCTACGAGCAGTACTTC
-	TRBV6-5	TRBJ2-1	-	CASTTGSYNEQFF	TGTGCCAGCACCACCGGGTCCTACAATGAGCAGTTCTTC
-	TRBV5-5	TRBJ1-1	-	CASRPTGHTEAFF	TGTGCCAGCAGACCTACAGGGCACACTGAAGCTTTCTTT
TRBD1	TRBV5-1	TRBJ1-2	-	CASSFWDREGGYTF	TGCGCCAGCAGCTTTTGGGACAGGGAGGGTGGCTACACCTTC
-	TRBV5-1	TRBJ2-5	-	CASSLDRVMETQYF	TGCGCCAGCAGCTTGGACAGGGTGATGGAGACCCAGTACTTC
TRBD2	TRBV5-4	TRBJ2-3	-	CASSLVAGRLDTQYF	TGTGCCAGCAGCTTGGTAGCGGGAAGGCTAGATACGCAGTATTTT
-	TRBV5-8	TRBJ2-7	-	CASSFQDRSEQYF	TGTGCCAGCAGCTTCCAAGACAGGAGCGAGCAGTACTTC
TRBD1	TRBV5-6	TRBJ2-5	-	CASSFLDREEETQYF	TGTGCCAGCAGTTTTCTCGACAGGGAAGAAGAGACCCAGTACTTC
-	TRBV7-3	TRBJ2-3	-	CASSSLSPDTQYF	TGTGCCAGCAGCTCGCTATCCCCAGATACGCAGTATTTT
-	TRBV5-1	TRBJ1-4	-	CASSLEGGKLFF	TGCGCCAGCAGCTTGGAAGGCGGGAAACTGTTTTTT
TRBD2	TRBV13	TRBJ2-1	-	CASSLAGLAGGPSYNEQFF	TGTGCCAGCAGCTTAGCGGGACTAGCGGGAGGGCCGTCCTACAATGAGCAGTTCTTC
-	TRBV11-2	TRBJ1-2	-	CASSLGRSSVHGYTF	TGTGCCAGCAGCTTAGGCCGTAGCTCCGTGCACGGCTACACCTTC
TRBD2	TRBV15	TRBJ2-5	-	CATSRDRGDQETQYF	TGTGCCACCAGCAGAGATCGGGGGGATCAAGAGACCCAGTACTTC
-	TRBV5-4	TRBJ2-3	-	CASSLDPTPTDTQYF	TGTGCCAGCAGCTTGGACCCCACACCCACAGATACGCAGTATTTT
-	TRBV7-9	TRBJ1-1	-	CASSPRDTEAFF	TGTGCCAGCAGCCCACGGGACACTGAAGCTTTCTTT
-	TRBV2	TRBJ2-7	-	CASHGTLPYEQYF	TGTGCCAGCCATGGGACTTTGCCCTACGAGCAGTACTTC
-	TRBV11-2	TRBJ2-7	-	CASSLDKGFSSYEQYF	TGTGCCAGCAGCTTAGATAAGGGGTTTAGCAGCTACGAGCAGTACTTC
TRBD2	TRBV11-2	TRBJ2-7	-	CASSLRSSGSYEQYF	TGTGCCAGCAGCTTACGGTCTAGCGGGAGCTACGAGCAGTACTTC
-	TRBV30	TRBJ2-4	-	CAWSVFQGSENIQYF	TGTGCCTGGAGTGTGTTCCAGGGGTCCGAAAACATTCAGTACTTC
-	TRBV5-4	TRBJ2-1	-	CASSLTAPEQFF	TGTGCCAGCAGCTTAACCGCGCCTGAGCAGTTCTTC
TRBD2	TRBV10-3	TRBJ2-3	-	CAISRLAGEFDTQYF	TGTGCCATCAGTCGACTAGCGGGAGAATTCGATACGCAGTATTTT
-	TRBV30	TRBJ2-1	-	CAAGGYNEQFF	TGTGCCGCCGGGGGTTACAATGAGCAGTTCTTC
TRBD1	TRBV6-5	TRBJ1-3	-	CASSKDRRNTIYF	TGTGCCAGCAGTAAGGACAGGAGAAACACCATATATTTT
TRBD1	TRBV9	TRBJ2-1	-	CASSVKFGTGDYNEQFF	TGTGCCAGCAGCGTAAAGTTCGGGACAGGGGACTACAATGAGCAGTTCTTC
-	TRBV6-5	TRBJ2-2	-	CASSRGTESTGELFF	TGTGCCAGCAGTCGGGGTACAGAGTCCACCGGGGAGCTGTTTTTT
TRBD1	TRBV5-1	TRBJ1-1	-	CASSPQTGTSAFF	TGCGCCAGCAGCCCTCAGACAGGGACGAGCGCTTTCTTT
TRBD1	TRBV7-8	TRBJ2-1	-	CASSLTPGQGNEQFF	TGTGCCAGCAGCTTAACGCCGGGACAGGGTAATGAGCAGTTCTTC
-	TRBV30	TRBJ2-1	-	CAWSVGGGGSNEQFF	TGTGCCTGGAGTGTGGGGGGAGGAGGGTCCAATGAGCAGTTCTTC